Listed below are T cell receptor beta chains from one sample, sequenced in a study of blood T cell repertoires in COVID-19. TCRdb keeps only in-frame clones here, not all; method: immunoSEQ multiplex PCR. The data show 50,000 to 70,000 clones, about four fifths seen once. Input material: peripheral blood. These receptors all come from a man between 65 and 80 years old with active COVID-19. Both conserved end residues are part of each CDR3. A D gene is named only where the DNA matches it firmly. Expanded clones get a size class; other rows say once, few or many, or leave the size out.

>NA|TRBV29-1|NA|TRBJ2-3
CSVAGLEGAGSTDTQYF
TGCAGCGTTGCCGGTTTAGAAGGGGCCGGTAGCACAGATACGCAGTATTTT
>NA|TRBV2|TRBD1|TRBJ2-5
CARGQGETQYF
TGTGCCAGGGGACAGGGTGAGACCCAGTACTTC
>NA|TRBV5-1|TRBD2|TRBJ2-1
CASEHGGGSYNEQFF
TGCGCCAGCGAGCATGGCGGGGGCTCCTACAATGAGCAGTTCTTC
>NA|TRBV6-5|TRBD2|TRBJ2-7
CASSTSGPEQYF
TGTGCCAGCAGTACTAGCGGGCCGGAGCAGTACTTC
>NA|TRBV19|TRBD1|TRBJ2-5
CASSIQGAQETQYF
TGTGCCAGTAGTATCCAGGGGGCTCAAGAGACCCAGTACTTC
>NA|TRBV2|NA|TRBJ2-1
CASRDWDYNEQFF
TGTGCCAGCAGGGACTGGGACTACAATGAGCAGTTCTTC
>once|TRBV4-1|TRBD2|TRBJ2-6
CASSQVGGLTSGANVLTF
TGCGCCAGCAGCCAAGTGGGGGGGTTAACCTCTGGGGCCAACGTCCTGACTTTC
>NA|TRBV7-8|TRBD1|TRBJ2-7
CASSLRGQRSSYEQYF
TGTGCCAGCAGCTTAAGGGGACAGCGAAGCTCCTACGAGCAGTACTTC
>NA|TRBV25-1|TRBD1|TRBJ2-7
CASSDRTGFVYEQYF
TGTGCCAGCAGTGACCGGACAGGGTTTGTCTACGAGCAGTACTTC
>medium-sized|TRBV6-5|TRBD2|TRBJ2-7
CASSYSVSGSGLEQYF
TGTGCCAGCAGTTACTCGGTTAGCGGGAGTGGACTCGAGCAGTACTTC
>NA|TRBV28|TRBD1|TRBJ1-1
CASSLNTGVEAFF
TGTGCCAGCAGCCTCAATACAGGGGTTGAAGCTTTCTTT
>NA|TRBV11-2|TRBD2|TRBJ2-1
CASSLGLAVYNEQFF
TGTGCCAGCAGCTTGGGACTAGCGGTATACAATGAGCAGTTCTTC
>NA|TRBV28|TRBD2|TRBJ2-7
CASSEATSHPYEQYF
TGTGCCAGCAGTGAGGCGACTAGCCACCCCTACGAGCAGTACTTC
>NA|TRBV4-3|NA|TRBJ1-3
CASSQGGPSSGNTIYF
TGCGCCAGCAGCCAAGGCGGGCCAAGCTCTGGAAACACCATATATTTT
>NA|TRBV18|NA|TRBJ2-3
CASSPLSQGSTDTQYF
TGTGCCAGCTCACCACTGAGCCAGGGGAGCACAGATACGCAGTATTTT
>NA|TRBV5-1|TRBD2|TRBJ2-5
CASSPGLAVETQYF
TGCGCCAGCAGCCCGGGACTAGCGGTGGAGACCCAGTACTTC
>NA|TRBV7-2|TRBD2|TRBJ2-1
CASSSPSGSSSYNEQFF
TGTGCCAGCAGCTCCCCTAGCGGGAGTAGCTCCTACAATGAGCAGTTCTTC
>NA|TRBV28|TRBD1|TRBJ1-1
CASSSEGDGTGGTEAFF
TGTGCCAGCAGTTCCGAGGGTGACGGGACAGGGGGCACTGAAGCTTTCTTT
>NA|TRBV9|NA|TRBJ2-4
CASSVASGDSGENIQYF
TGTGCCAGCAGCGTAGCGTCGGGTGACTCCGGCGAAAACATTCAGTACTTC
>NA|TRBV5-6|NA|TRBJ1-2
CASSLDNRARGYTF
TGTGCCAGCAGCTTGGATAACAGGGCGCGTGGCTACACCTTC
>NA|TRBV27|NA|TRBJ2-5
CASSPLRSFTEETQYF
TGTGCCAGCAGTCCCCTTAGAAGCTTTACCGAAGAGACCCAGTACTTC
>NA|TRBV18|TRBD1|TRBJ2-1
CASSPPTQRQGLYNEQFF
TGTGCCAGCTCACCACCAACTCAAAGACAGGGTTTATACAATGAGCAGTTCTTC
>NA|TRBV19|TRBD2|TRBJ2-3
CASSTGLAGDTDTQYF
TGTGCCAGTAGTACGGGACTAGCGGGCGACACAGATACGCAGTATTTT
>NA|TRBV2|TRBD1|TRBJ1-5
CASTKDRGRNQPQHF
TGTGCCAGTACAAAGGACAGGGGTCGCAATCAGCCCCAGCATTTT
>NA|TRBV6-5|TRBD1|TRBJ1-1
CASSSPSGTGEEEAFF
TGTGCCAGCAGTTCTCCTAGTGGGACAGGGGAGGAGGAAGCTTTCTTT
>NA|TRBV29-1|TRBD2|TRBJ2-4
CSVSLAGEGKNIQYF
TGCAGCGTCTCACTAGCGGGAGAGGGCAAAAACATTCAGTACTTC
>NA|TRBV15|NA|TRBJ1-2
CATSRVSGGAGYTF
TGTGCCACCAGCAGAGTCTCGGGGGGTGCGGGCTACACCTTC
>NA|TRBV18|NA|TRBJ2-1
CASSPTSITNEQFF
TGTGCCAGCTCACCTACTAGCATTACAAATGAGCAGTTCTTC
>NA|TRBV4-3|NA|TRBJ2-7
CASSQDLGSSYEQYF
TGCGCCAGCAGCCAAGATCTGGGCAGCTCCTACGAGCAGTACTTC
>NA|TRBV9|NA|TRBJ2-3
CASSVDVGATDTQYF
TGTGCCAGCAGCGTAGACGTGGGAGCGACAGATACGCAGTATTTT
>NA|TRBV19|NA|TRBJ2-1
CASSPAQLQRGRAEQFF
TGTGCCAGTAGTCCCGCCCAACTACAGAGGGGGAGGGCTGAGCAGTTCTTC
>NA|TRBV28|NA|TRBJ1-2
CASSLAGYGYTF
TGTGCCAGCAGTTTGGCGGGCTATGGCTACACCTTC
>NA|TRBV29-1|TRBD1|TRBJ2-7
CSVETGAYEQYF
TGCAGCGTTGAGACAGGGGCCTACGAGCAGTACTTC
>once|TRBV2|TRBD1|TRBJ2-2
CASGGQMNTGELFF
TGTGCCAGCGGGGGACAGATGAACACCGGGGAGCTGTTTTTT
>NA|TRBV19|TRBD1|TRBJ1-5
CASSRGGTGFNQPQHF
TGTGCCAGTAGCCGAGGGGGGACAGGGTTTAATCAGCCCCAGCATTTT
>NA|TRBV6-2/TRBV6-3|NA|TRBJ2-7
CASSYLEAAEQYF
TGTGCCAGCAGTTACTTGGAAGCGGCCGAGCAGTACTTC
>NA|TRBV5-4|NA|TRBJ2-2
CASSSVVGGELFF
TGTGCCAGCAGCTCGGTGGTTGGCGGGGAGCTGTTTTTT
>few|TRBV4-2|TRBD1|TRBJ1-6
CASSQESWDRFTTLHF
TGTGCCAGCAGCCAAGAATCATGGGACAGGTTTACCACCCTCCACTTT
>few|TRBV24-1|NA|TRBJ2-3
CATSDSRASDTQYF
TGTGCCACCAGTGATTCCAGGGCTTCAGATACGCAGTATTTT
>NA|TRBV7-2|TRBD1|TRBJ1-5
CASSAGQGAEPQHF
TGTGCCAGCAGCGCCGGACAGGGGGCTGAGCCCCAGCATTTT
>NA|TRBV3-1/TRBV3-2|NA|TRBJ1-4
CASSRGRGKEKLFF
TGTGCCAGCAGCCGGGGCAGGGGAAAAGAAAAACTGTTTTTT
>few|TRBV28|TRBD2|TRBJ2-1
CASSPSGTYNEQFF
TGTGCCAGCAGTCCGAGCGGGACGTACAATGAGCAGTTCTTC
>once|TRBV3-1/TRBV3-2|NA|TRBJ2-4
CASSLGGILAKNIQYF
TGTGCCAGCAGCCTCGGGGGAATCCTAGCCAAAAACATTCAGTACTTC
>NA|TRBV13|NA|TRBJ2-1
CASSPKDRMDSNEQFF
TGTGCCAGCAGCCCAAAAGACAGGATGGATTCCAATGAGCAGTTCTTC
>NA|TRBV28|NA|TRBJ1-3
CAGRRVGSGNTIYF
TGTGCCGGTAGACGGGTTGGCTCTGGAAACACCATATATTTT
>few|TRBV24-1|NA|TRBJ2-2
CATSDSRSATNTGELFF
TGTGCCACCAGTGATTCACGATCAGCGACGAACACCGGGGAGCTGTTTTTT
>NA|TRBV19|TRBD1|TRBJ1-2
CASSITRQGNYGYTF
TGTGCCAGTAGTATAACCCGACAGGGCAACTATGGCTACACCTTC
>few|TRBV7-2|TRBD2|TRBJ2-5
CASSSKRLAGGIETQYF
TGTGCCAGCAGCTCTAAAAGACTAGCGGGAGGGATAGAGACCCAGTACTTC
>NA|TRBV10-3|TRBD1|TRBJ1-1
CAISGQGGNTEAFF
TGTGCCATCAGTGGACAGGGGGGGAACACTGAAGCTTTCTTT
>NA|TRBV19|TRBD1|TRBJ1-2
CASTQYTGTGLVGYTF
TGTGCCAGTACCCAGTATACGGGGACAGGGTTGGTTGGCTACACCTTC